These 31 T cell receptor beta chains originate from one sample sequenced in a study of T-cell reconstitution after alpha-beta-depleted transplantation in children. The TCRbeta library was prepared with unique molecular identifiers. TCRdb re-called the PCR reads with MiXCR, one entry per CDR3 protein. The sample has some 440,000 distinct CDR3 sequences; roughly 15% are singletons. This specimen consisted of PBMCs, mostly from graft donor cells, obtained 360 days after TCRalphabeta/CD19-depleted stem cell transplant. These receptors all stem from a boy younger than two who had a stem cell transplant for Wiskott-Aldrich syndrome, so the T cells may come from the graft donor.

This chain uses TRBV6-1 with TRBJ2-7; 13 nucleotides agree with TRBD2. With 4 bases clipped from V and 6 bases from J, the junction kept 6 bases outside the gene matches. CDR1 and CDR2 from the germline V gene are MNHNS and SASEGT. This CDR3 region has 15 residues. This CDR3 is CASSALAGGPVEQYF. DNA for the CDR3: TGTGCCAGCAGTGCACTAGCGGGAGGGCCAGTCGAGCAGTACTTC.

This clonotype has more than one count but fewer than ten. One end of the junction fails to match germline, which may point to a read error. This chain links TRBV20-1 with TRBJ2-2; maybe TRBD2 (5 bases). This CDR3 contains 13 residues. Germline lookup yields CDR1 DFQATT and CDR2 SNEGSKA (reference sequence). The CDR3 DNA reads TGCAGTGCCAGAGCGGCGAACACCGGGGAGCTGTTTTTT. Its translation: CSARAANTGELFF.

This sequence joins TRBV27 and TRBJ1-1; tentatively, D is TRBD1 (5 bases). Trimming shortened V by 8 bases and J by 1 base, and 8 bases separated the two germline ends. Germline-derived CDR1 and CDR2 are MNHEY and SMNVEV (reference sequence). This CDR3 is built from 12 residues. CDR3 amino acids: CASWDPNTEAFF. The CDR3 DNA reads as TGTGCCAGCTGGGACCCGAACACTGAAGCTTTCTTT.

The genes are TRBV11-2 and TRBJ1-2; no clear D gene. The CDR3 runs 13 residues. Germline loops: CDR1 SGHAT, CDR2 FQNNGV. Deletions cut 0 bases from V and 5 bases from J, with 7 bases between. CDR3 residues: CASSLESVYGYTF. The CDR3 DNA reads TGTGCCAGCAGCTTAGAGTCGGTTTATGGCTACACCTTC.

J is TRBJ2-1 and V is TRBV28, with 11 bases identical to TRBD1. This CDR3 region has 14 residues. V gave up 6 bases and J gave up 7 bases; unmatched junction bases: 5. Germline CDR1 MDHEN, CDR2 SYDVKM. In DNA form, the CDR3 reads TGTGCCAGCAGAAGGACAGGGGGCAAGAATGAGCAGTTCTTC. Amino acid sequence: CASRRTGGKNEQFF.

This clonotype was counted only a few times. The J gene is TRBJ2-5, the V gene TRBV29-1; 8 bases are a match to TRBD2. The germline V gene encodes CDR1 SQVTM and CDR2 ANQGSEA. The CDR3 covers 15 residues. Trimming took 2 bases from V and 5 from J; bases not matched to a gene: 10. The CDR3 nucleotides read TGCAGCGTTGAACCTGTAGGACTAGCAGGGGAGACCCAGTACTTC. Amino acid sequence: CSVEPVGLAGETQYF.

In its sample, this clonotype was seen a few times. CDR3 DNA sequence: TGCGCCAGCAGCCAAGAGGTTTTAGGGGCGACTAATGAAAAACTGTTTTTT. It encodes CASSQEVLGATNEKLFF. This chain links TRBV4-3 with TRBJ1-4; TRBD1 is a possible D gene (5 bases). The V gene lost 0 bases and the J gene lost 2 bases, with 13 bases spanning the gap. Germline V gene data show CDR1 as LGHNA and CDR2 as YSLEER. The CDR3 is 17 residues long.

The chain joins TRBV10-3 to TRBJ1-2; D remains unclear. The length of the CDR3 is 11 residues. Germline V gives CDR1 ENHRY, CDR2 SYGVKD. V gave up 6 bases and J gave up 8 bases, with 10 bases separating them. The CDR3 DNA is TGTGCCATCAGAAACCAGACCGGCTACACCTTC. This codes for CAIRNQTGYTF.

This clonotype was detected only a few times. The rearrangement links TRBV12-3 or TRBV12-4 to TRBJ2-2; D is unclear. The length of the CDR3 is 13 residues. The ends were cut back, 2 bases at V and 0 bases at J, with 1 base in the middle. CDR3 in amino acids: CASSLSNTGELFF. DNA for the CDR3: TGTGCCAGCAGTTTATCGAACACCGGGGAGCTGTTTTTT.

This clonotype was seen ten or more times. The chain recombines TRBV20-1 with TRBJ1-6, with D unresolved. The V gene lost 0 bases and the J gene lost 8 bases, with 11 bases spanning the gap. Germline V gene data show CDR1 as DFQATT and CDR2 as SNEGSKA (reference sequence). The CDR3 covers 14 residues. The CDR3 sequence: CSARDRKGYSPLHF. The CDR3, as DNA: TGCAGTGCTAGAGATCGGAAGGGCTATTCACCCCTCCACTTT.

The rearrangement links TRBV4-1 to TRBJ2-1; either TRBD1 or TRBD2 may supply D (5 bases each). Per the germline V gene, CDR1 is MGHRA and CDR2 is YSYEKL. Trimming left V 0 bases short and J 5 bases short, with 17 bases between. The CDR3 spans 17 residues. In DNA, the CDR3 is TGCGCCAGCAGCCAAGATCTCGGGGCCAAAGGGCACAATGAGCAGTTCTTC. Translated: CASSQDLGAKGHNEQFF.

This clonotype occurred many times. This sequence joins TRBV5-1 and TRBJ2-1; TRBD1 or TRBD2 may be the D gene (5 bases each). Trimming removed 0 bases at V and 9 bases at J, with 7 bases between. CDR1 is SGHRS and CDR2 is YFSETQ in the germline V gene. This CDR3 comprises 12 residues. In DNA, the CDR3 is TGCGCCAGCAGCTTGGGGGGGATTGAGCAGTTCTTC. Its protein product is CASSLGGIEQFF.

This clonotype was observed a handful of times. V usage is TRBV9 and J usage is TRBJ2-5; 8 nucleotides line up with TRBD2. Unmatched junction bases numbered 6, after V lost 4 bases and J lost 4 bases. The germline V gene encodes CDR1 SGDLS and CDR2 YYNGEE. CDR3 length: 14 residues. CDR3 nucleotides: TGTGCCAGCAGCTCCCGGCTAGCGGGAGAGACCCAGTACTTC. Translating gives CASSSRLAGETQYF.

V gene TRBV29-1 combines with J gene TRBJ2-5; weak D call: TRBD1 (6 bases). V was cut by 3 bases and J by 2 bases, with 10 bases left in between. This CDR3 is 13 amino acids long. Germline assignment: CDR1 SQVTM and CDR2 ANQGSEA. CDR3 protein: CSVDRGQQETQYF. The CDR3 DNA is TGCAGCGTTGACAGGGGTCAGCAAGAGACCCAGTACTTC.

The CDR3 loop is CASSQDRGGDTQYF. DNA for the CDR3: TGTGCCAGCAGCCAAGACAGAGGCGGCGATACGCAGTATTTT. This sequence joins TRBV3-1 and TRBJ2-3; D gene unclear. The germline CDR1 and CDR2 sequences are LGHDT and YNNKEL (reference sequence). CDR3 size: 14 residues. Between the trimmed V and J ends, which lost 0 bases and 6 bases, there was a span of 10 bases.

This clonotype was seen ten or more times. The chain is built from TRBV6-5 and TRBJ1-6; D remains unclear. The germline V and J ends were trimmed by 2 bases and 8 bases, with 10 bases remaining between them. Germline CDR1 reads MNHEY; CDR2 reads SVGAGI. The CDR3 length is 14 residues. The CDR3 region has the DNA TGTGCCAGCAGTTACCCCGTCTCGGATTCACCCCTCCACTTT. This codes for CASSYPVSDSPLHF.

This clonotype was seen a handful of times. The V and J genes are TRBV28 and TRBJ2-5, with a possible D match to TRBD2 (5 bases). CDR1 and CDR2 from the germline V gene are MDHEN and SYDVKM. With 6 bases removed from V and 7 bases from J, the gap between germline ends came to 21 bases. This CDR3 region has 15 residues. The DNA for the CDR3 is TGTGCCAGCAGCCGCCCAGCGGCCCTCGCGGGGACCCAGTACTTC. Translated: CASSRPAALAGTQYF.

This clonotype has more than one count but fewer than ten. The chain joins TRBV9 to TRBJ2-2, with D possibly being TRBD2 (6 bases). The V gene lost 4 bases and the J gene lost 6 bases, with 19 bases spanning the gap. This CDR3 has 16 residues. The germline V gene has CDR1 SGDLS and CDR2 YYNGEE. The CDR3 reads CASSKTEGRGAGELFF. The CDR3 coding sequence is TGTGCCAGCAGCAAGACGGAGGGCCGGGGAGCCGGGGAGCTGTTTTTT.

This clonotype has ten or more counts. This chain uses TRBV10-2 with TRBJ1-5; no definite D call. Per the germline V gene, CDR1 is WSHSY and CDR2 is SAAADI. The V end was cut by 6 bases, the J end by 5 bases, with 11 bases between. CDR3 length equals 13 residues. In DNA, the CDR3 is TGCGCCAGCAGAGTATCTGACCATCAGCCCCAGCATTTT. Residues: CASRVSDHQPQHF.

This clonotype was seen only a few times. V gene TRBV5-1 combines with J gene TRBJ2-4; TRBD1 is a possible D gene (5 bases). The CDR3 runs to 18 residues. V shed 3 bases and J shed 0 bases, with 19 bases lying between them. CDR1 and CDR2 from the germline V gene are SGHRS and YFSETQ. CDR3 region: CASSWGRASFLAKNIQYF. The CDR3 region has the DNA TGCGCCAGCAGCTGGGGCCGAGCCTCTTTTCTAGCCAAAAACATTCAGTACTTC.

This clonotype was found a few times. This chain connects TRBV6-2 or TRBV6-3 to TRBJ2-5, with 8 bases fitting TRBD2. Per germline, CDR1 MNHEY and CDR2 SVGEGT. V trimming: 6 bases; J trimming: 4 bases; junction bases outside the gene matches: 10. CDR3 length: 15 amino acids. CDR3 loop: CASSISGSRAETQYF. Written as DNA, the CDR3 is TGTGCCAGCAGCATAAGCGGGAGCAGAGCAGAGACCCAGTACTTC.

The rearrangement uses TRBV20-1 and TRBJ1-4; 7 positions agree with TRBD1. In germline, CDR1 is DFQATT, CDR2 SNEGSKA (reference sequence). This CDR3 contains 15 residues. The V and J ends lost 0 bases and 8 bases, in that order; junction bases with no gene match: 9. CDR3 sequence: CSARDYGDRREKLFF. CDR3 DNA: TGCAGTGCTAGAGATTATGGGGACAGAAGAGAAAAACTGTTTTTT.

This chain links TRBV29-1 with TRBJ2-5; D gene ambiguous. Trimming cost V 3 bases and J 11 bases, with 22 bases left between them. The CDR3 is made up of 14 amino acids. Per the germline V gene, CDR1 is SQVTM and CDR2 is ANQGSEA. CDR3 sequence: CSVDRDSRWKAQYF. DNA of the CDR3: TGCAGCGTTGATCGAGACTCCCGGTGGAAGGCACAGTACTTC.

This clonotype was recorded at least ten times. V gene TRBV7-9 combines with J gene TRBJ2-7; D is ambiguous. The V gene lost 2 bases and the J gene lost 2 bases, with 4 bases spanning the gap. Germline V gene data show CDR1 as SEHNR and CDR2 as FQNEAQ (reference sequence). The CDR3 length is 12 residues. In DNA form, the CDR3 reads TGTGCCAGCAGCTTAAGCCCCTACGAGCAGTACTTC. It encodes CASSLSPYEQYF.

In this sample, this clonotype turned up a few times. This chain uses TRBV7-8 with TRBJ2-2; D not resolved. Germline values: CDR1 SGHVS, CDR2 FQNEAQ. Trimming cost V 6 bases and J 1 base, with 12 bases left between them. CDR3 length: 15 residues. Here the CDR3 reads CASSRSYENTGELFF. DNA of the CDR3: TGTGCCAGCAGTCGGTCATATGAGAACACCGGGGAGCTGTTTTTT.

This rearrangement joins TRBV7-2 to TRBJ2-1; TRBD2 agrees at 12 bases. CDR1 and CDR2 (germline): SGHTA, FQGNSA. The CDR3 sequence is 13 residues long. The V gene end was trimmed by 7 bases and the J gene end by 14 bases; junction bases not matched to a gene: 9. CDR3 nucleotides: TGTGCCAGCACCGGGAGGCTAGCGGGAGGGAAGTTCTTC. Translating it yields CASTGRLAGGKFF. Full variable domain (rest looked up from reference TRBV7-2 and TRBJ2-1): GAGVSQSPSNKVTEKGKDVELRCDPISGHTALYWYRQSLGQGLEFLIYFQGNSAPDKSGLPSDRFSAERTGGSVSTLTIQRTQQEDSAVYLCASTGRLAGGKFFGPGTRLTVL.

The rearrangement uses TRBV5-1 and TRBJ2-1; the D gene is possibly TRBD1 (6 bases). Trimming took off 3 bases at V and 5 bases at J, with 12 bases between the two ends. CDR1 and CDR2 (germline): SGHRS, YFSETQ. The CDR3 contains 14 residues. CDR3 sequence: CASSSWTANNEQFF. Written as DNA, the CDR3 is TGCGCCAGCAGCTCTTGGACAGCCAACAATGAGCAGTTCTTC.

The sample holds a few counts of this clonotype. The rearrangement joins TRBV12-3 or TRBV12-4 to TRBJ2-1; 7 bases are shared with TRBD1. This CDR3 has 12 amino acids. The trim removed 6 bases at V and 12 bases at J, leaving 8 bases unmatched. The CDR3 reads CASRRDSRSQFF. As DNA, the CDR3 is TGTGCCAGCAGAAGGGACAGCCGCTCGCAGTTCTTC.

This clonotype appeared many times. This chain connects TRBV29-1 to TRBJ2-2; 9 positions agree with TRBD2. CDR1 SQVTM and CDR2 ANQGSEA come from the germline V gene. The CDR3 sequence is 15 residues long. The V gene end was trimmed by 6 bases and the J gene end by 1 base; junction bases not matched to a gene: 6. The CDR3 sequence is CSVKLLAGNTGELFF. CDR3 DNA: TGCAGCGTAAAACTACTAGCGGGGAACACCGGGGAGCTGTTTTTT.

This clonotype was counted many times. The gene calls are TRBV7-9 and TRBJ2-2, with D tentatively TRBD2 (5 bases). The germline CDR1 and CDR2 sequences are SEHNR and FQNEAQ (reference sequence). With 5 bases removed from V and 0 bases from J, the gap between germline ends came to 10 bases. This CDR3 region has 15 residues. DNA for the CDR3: TGTGCCAGCAGCCGTGCGGGTGCGAACACCGGGGAGCTGTTTTTT. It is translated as CASSRAGANTGELFF. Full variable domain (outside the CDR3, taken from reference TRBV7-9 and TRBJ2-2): DTGVSQNPRHKITKRGQNVTFRCDPISEHNRLYWYRQTLGQGPEFLTYFQNEAQLEKSRLLSDRFSAERPKGSFSTLEIQRTEQGDSAMYLCASSRAGANTGELFFGEGSRLTVL.

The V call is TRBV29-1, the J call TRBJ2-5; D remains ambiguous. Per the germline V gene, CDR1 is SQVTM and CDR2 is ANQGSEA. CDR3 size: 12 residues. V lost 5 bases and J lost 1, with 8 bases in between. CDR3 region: CSVYQFQETQYF. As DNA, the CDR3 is TGCAGCGTTTATCAGTTCCAAGAGACCCAGTACTTC.